The 29 T cell receptor beta chains presented below share a single source sample, sequenced in a study of T cells in Graves' hyperthyroidism and ophthalmopathy. RNA transcripts gave rise to amplified TCR beta CDR3 regions. HTBI primers were the set used in a first-round RT-PCR of the TCR CDR3. TCRdb re-called the multiplex PCR reads through MiXCR, storing one row per CDR3 protein. The data contain more than 350,000 distinct CDR3 sequences, approximately 16% of them seen just once; the ten biggest clones take up about 21%. The sequenced sample consisted of blood. Receptor source: a woman aged 55 to 70 with Graves' ophthalmopathy.

The chain couples TRBV24-1 to TRBJ2-7; 8 bases map to TRBD2. The V gene end was trimmed by 7 bases and the J gene end by 2 bases; junction bases not matched to a gene: 6. CDR1 is KGHDR and CDR2 is SFDVKD in the germline V gene. The CDR3 sequence is 14 residues long. The CDR3 region has the DNA TGTGCCACCAGAGAGGGAGCGGGAGCCTACGAGCAGTACTTC. Protein sequence: CATREGAGAYEQYF.

This clonotype has a handful of counts. The chain couples TRBV7-9 to TRBJ2-2, with a weak D call TRBD1 (5 bases). CDR3 length: 15 residues. The germline V and J ends were trimmed by 8 bases and 1 base, with 14 bases remaining between them. Germline loops: CDR1 SEHNR, CDR2 FQNEAQ (reference sequence). CDR3 residues: CASRWGAGNTGELFF. The CDR3 coding sequence is TGTGCCAGCCGCTGGGGCGCCGGGAACACCGGGGAGCTGTTTTTT. Drawing the rest from reference TRBV7-9 and TRBJ2-2, the complete variable domain is DTGVSQNPRHKITKRGQNVTFRCDPISEHNRLYWYRQTLGQGPEFLTYFQNEAQLEKSRLLSDRFSAERPKGSFSTLEIQRTEQGDSAMYLCASRWGAGNTGELFFGEGSRLTVL.

Many counts were recorded for this clonotype. V is TRBV3-1 and J is TRBJ2-3; D is uncertain. V lost 0 bases and J 5 bases, leaving 9 bases between the germline ends. From germline, CDR1 is LGHDT and CDR2 YNNKEL (reference sequence). The CDR3 sequence is 14 residues long. The CDR3, as DNA: TGTGCCAGCAGCCAAGAAACCCCGCGAGATACGCAGTATTTT. Translation: CASSQETPRDTQYF.

The rearrangement links TRBV20-1 to TRBJ2-5, with 11 bases matching TRBD1. Trimming removed 0 bases from V and 5 bases from J; junction bases left unmatched: 8. This CDR3 spans 16 amino acids. From germline, CDR1 is DFQATT and CDR2 SNEGSKA (reference sequence). CDR3 loop: CSARDLGQGVLETQYF. The CDR3, as DNA: TGCAGTGCTAGAGATCTGGGACAGGGGGTTTTGGAGACCCAGTACTTC.

This clonotype was found a few times. The chain uses TRBV19 and TRBJ1-1; tentative D call: TRBD1 (5 bases). V lost 4 bases and J lost 11, with 14 bases in between. CDR3 length: 12 amino acids. Germline V gene lookup returns CDR1 LNHDA and CDR2 SQIVND (reference sequence). CDR3 residues: CASSRTGEKAFF. The CDR3 DNA reads TGTGCCAGTAGTAGAACAGGCGAGAAGGCTTTCTTT. The full variable domain, rest sourced from reference TRBV19 and TRBJ1-1, is DGGITQSPKYLFRKEGQNVTLSCEQNLNHDAMYWYRQDPGQGLRLIYYSQIVNDFQKGDIAEGYSVSREKKESFPLTVTSAQKNPTAFYLCASSRTGEKAFFGQGTRLTVV.

This clonotype showed up many times. The chain uses TRBV4-1 and TRBJ1-1; no definite D call. CDR1 is MGHRA and CDR2 is YSYEKL in the germline V gene. Between the trimmed V and J ends, which lost 2 bases and 1 base, there was a span of 8 bases. The CDR3 has 14 residues. The CDR3 sequence: CASSQSSRNTEAFF. The CDR3 bases are TGCGCCAGCAGCCAAAGTAGCAGGAACACTGAAGCTTTCTTT.

This clonotype was observed many times. The rearrangement uses TRBV20-1 and TRBJ1-1; no firm D call. Germline CDR1 and CDR2: DFQATT and SNEGSKA (reference sequence). The V and J ends lost 5 bases and 4 bases respectively, with 14 bases between them. The CDR3 runs to 13 residues. The CDR3 protein is CSAPRPGGTEAFF. The CDR3, as DNA: TGCAGTGCTCCGAGGCCGGGCGGCACTGAAGCTTTCTTT.

The sample holds many counts of this clonotype. The chain employs TRBV3-1 and TRBJ2-7, with 9 bases fitting TRBD1. After removal of 8 bases from V and 5 bases from J, the junction contained 4 bases not matched to a gene. The CDR3 has 12 residues. CDR1 and CDR2 (germline): LGHDT, YNNKEL (reference sequence). The CDR3: CASSGQGNEQYF. Here the CDR3 DNA reads TGTGCCAGCTCGGGACAGGGTAACGAGCAGTACTTC.

Details on this clonotype: A read error is possible here, since a much larger clone lies one base away. J is TRBJ2-3 and V is TRBV5-1, with TRBD2 matching 10 bases. The V gene end was trimmed by 4 bases and the J gene end by 4 bases; junction bases not matched to a gene: 6. Looked up from germline, CDR1 is SGHRS and CDR2 is YFSETQ. The CDR3 consists of 15 residues. The CDR3 loop reads CASSPGLAVADTQYF. CDR3 in DNA: TGCGCCAGCAGCCCCGGACTAGCGGTAGCAGATACGCAGTATTTT.

Of note for this clonotype: A read error is possible here, since a much larger clone lies one base away. The chain is built from TRBV20-1 and TRBJ2-7; weak D call: TRBD2 (7 bases). The CDR3 has 15 residues. V was trimmed by 4 bases and J by 5 bases, leaving 21 bases between them. Germline CDR1 is DFQATT and CDR2 is SNEGSKA (reference sequence). The CDR3 loop reads CSAIPPGGRVHEQYF. In nucleotides, the CDR3 is TGCAGTGCTATCCCGCCGGGGGGCAGGGTACACGAGCAGTACTTC.

Ten or more counts support this clonotype. The chain uses TRBV28 and TRBJ2-5, with 8 bases matching TRBD1. Unmatched junction bases numbered 7, after V lost 5 bases and J lost 5 bases. The CDR3 is 14 residues long. Germline V lookup: CDR1 MDHEN, CDR2 SYDVKM. In DNA form, the CDR3 reads TGTGCCAGCAGTACGCAGGGGGCGCGGGAGACCCAGTACTTC. The encoded protein is CASSTQGARETQYF. The variable domain in full, with the rest retrieved from reference TRBV28 and TRBJ2-5, is DVKVTQSSRYLVKRTGEKVFLECVQDMDHENMFWYRQDPGLGLRLIYFSYDVKMKEKGDIPEGYSVSREKKERFSLILESASTNQTSMYLCASSTQGARETQYFGPGTRLLVL.

The table lists this clonotype with many counts. The V call is TRBV12-3 or TRBV12-4, the J call TRBJ1-1, with D maybe TRBD1 (5 bases). V lost 6 bases, J lost 7 bases, and 15 bases lay in between. The CDR3 has 13 residues. The CDR3 sequence is CASSPGKWSEAFF. The CDR3 DNA sequence: TGTGCCAGCAGCCCAGGGAAGTGGAGTGAAGCTTTCTTT.

This clonotype was observed at least ten times. V and J are TRBV3-1 and TRBJ2-7; D is unresolved. V was trimmed by 6 bases and J by 0 bases, leaving 6 bases between them. The CDR3 is 12 amino acids. The germline gives CDR1 LGHDT, CDR2 YNNKEL (reference sequence). The CDR3 loop is CASRGNSYEQYF. The CDR3 nucleotides are TGTGCCAGCAGGGGAAACTCCTACGAGCAGTACTTC.

The V and J genes are TRBV7-9 and TRBJ2-7; D is undetermined. V was clipped by 4 bases and J by 6 bases, with 10 bases between them. Germline V CDR1 and CDR2: SEHNR, FQNEAQ (reference sequence). CDR3 length: 12 residues. This chain's CDR3 is CASSSLLLEQYF. Written as DNA, the CDR3 is TGTGCCAGCAGCTCCCTCCTCCTCGAGCAGTACTTC.

This clonotype was counted many times. The genes are TRBV6-1 and TRBJ2-5; TRBD2 is a possible D gene (5 bases). Trimming took off 2 bases at V and 5 bases at J, with 18 bases between the two ends. The CDR3 consists of 16 residues. Germline V gene data show CDR1 as MNHNS and CDR2 as SASEGT. The CDR3 sequence: CASSEWGVGGPETQYF. CDR3 coding DNA: TGTGCCAGCAGTGAATGGGGTGTAGGCGGGCCGGAGACCCAGTACTTC.

Many counts were recorded for this clonotype. The chain is built from TRBV5-1 and TRBJ2-1; 15 positions agree with TRBD2. The germline V gene encodes CDR1 SGHRS and CDR2 YFSETQ. The CDR3 has 15 residues. V lost 5 bases to trimming and J lost 10 bases; unmatched junction nucleotides: 7. The CDR3 nucleotides are TGCGCCAGCAGACTAAGGGGACTAGCGGGAGGAGAGCAGTTCTTC. It is translated as CASRLRGLAGGEQFF.

CDR3 DNA sequence: TGTGCCAGTCAACCTCGGACGGGAGGCCCCGGCGGTCAGCCCCAGCATTTT. Translated, it gives CASQPRTGGPGGQPQHF. The rearrangement links TRBV19 to TRBJ1-5; D ambiguous. Germline CDR1 and CDR2: LNHDA and SQIVND (reference sequence). The CDR3 is made up of 17 amino acids. Trimming cost V 8 bases and J 6 bases, with 26 bases left between them.

The rearrangement uses TRBV15 and TRBJ1-1, with 7 nucleotides matching TRBD1. CDR1 LNHNV and CDR2 YYDKDF come from the germline V gene (reference sequence). J lost 2 bases, V lost 6 bases, and 9 bases had no gene match. The CDR3 contains 15 residues. The CDR3 is CATSPPGQLNTEAFF. The CDR3 DNA is TGTGCCACCAGTCCACCGGGACAGCTAAACACTGAAGCTTTCTTT.

This chain joins TRBV19 and TRBJ2-5; 10 bases map to TRBD2. The CDR3 sequence is 15 residues long. Germline CDR1 is LNHDA and CDR2 is SQIVND (reference sequence). The V segment lost 6 bases and the J segment 3 bases; nucleotides outside the gene matches: 7. CDR3 bases: TGTGCCAGTAGCTGGAGCGGGAGGGCGGAAGAGACCCAGTACTTC. This encodes CASSWSGRAEETQYF.

This clonotype was seen repeatedly, ten times or more. The CDR3 protein is CASSGTGARGTQYF. Written as DNA, the CDR3 is TGTGCCAGCAGTGGGACAGGGGCCCGGGGTACGCAGTATTTT. The chain carries TRBV7-6 and TRBJ2-3, with TRBD1 matching 10 bases. The CDR3 sequence is 14 residues long. Per the germline V gene, CDR1 is SGHVS and CDR2 is FNYEAQ. Losses at the gene ends were 6 bases for V and 8 bases for J; bases not matched to a gene: 8.

The chain joins TRBV25-1 to TRBJ2-5, with D perhaps TRBD1 (5 bases). CDR1 is MGHDK and CDR2 is SYGVNS in the germline V gene. CDR3 length: 14 residues. The V end lost 2 bases, the J end lost 4 bases, and 11 bases lay between the germline ends. The CDR3 sequence: CASSEPVTGETQYF. CDR3 sequence (DNA): TGTGCCAGCAGTGAACCAGTTACAGGAGAGACCCAGTACTTC.

This clonotype was found many times. The chain has TRBV12-3 or TRBV12-4 and TRBJ1-5, with unresolved D. This CDR3 is built from 13 residues. Trimming cost V 6 bases and J 6 bases, with 12 bases left between them. CDR3 in amino acids: CASSPWVGQPQHF. The CDR3 DNA sequence: TGTGCCAGCAGCCCCTGGGTCGGTCAGCCCCAGCATTTT.

This clonotype was picked up a small number of times. The rearrangement uses TRBV20-1 and TRBJ2-1; D may be TRBD1 or TRBD2 (5 bases each). This CDR3 spans 14 amino acids. The V end lost 5 bases, the J end lost 2 bases, and 13 bases lay between the germline ends. Germline V gives CDR1 DFQATT, CDR2 SNEGSKA (reference sequence). CDR3 DNA: TGCAGTGCTCGGGACGGGACGGCCTACAATGAGCAGTTCTTC. This translates into CSARDGTAYNEQFF.

A few counts support this clonotype. The genes are TRBV20-1 and TRBJ1-1; maybe TRBD1 (5 bases). Germline CDR1 reads DFQATT; CDR2 reads SNEGSKA (reference sequence). This CDR3 has 13 residues. V was clipped by 5 bases and J by 4 bases, with 14 bases between them. In nucleotides, the CDR3 is TGCAGTGCTCCCAGGGAGGTTAGCACTGAAGCTTTCTTT. It translates to CSAPREVSTEAFF.

This clonotype was counted at least ten times. The gene calls are TRBV12-3 or TRBV12-4 and TRBJ1-5; a possible D gene is TRBD1 (5 bases). The CDR3 covers 13 residues. V lost 8 bases to trimming and J lost 6 bases, with 14 bases between them. CDR3 nucleotides: TGTGCCAGCCAACTGGGGGGAGGTCAGCCCCAGCATTTT. This sequence encodes CASQLGGGQPQHF.

This clonotype was counted ten times or more. The chain couples TRBV28 to TRBJ2-1; TRBD2 aligns across 9 bases. Per the germline V gene, CDR1 is MDHEN and CDR2 is SYDVKM. Unmatched junction bases numbered 4, after V lost 4 bases and J lost 0 bases. The CDR3 is 16 residues long. The CDR3 region has the DNA TGTGCCAGCAGTTCAAGACTAGCGGCCTCCTACAATGAGCAGTTCTTC. It translates to CASSSRLAASYNEQFF.

This clonotype was picked up many times. CDR3: CSAREEGGSPLHF. DNA of the CDR3: TGCAGTGCTAGAGAAGAGGGAGGATCACCCCTCCACTTT. This chain joins TRBV20-1 and TRBJ1-6; no definite D call. The CDR3 runs 13 residues. V was pared by 0 bases and J by 10 bases, with 10 bases between. CDR1 is DFQATT, CDR2 SNEGSKA, per germline (reference sequence).

Many counts were recorded for this clonotype. The chain couples TRBV10-3 to TRBJ2-7; possibly TRBD2 for D (6 bases). The V gene's germline CDR1 is ENHRY and CDR2 SYGVKD. Between the trimmed V and J ends, which lost 4 bases and 4 bases, there was a span of 26 bases. The CDR3 length is 18 residues. In DNA, the CDR3 is TGTGCCATCAGTGGGGTGGGTTTGAGTCGACCCGCGGGGTACGAGCAGTACTTC. It is translated as CAISGVGLSRPAGYEQYF.

The V call is TRBV5-6, the J call TRBJ1-4; maybe TRBD1 (6 bases). The CDR3 spans 15 residues. V gave up 5 bases and J gave up 4 bases, with 15 bases separating them. Germline V gene sequence: CDR1 SGHDT, CDR2 YYEEEE. CDR3 nucleotides: TGTGCCAGCAGTCCAAGCGGGGGCGTTAATGAAAAACTGTTTTTT. The encoded protein is CASSPSGGVNEKLFF.